The T cell receptor beta chain described here comes from a study of blood T cell repertoires in COVID-19. The overall study: Acute-phase and convalescent COVID-19 samples originated in the United States, Italy and Spain.

The CDR3 covers 16 residues. V lost 6 bases, J lost 2 bases, and 6 bases stayed unmatched. From germline, CDR1 is KGHSH and CDR2 LQKENI. Authors' analysis steps: Estimated nucleated cell counts came from reference gene primer amplification. Here immunoSEQ multiplex PCR was the method, and the copy in TCRdb shows in-frame clones only, minus some. V and J calls and clone size are given by that table; D and trimming were obtained from the DNA. The table records some 220,000 clones, 75% to 85% of them present only once. Sequenced input: peripheral blood. V gene TRBV18 combines with J gene TRBJ2-5; TRBD2 agrees at 13 bases. The receptor was isolated from a woman younger than 45 with COVID-19, enrolled during active disease. CDR3 protein: CASSLGLAGEQETQYF. The CDR3 coding sequence is TGTGCCAGCTCGCTCGGACTAGCGGGGGAACAAGAGACCCAGTACTTC.